Below are 15 T cell receptor beta chains sequenced from a single sample in a study of T cell responses to AZD1222 COVID-19 vaccine. TCRdb's copy holds only in-frame clones and misses some; the assay was immunoSEQ multiplex PCR. The sample yields 120,000 to 150,000 clones, roughly 90% seen once. Material: peripheral blood, obtained 28 days after the second AZD1222 dose. These TCRs come from an adult who received the AZD1222 COVID-19 vaccine.

The chain is built from TRBV5-1 and TRBJ1-6, with 8 bases identical to TRBD1. CDR3 length equals 15 residues. Per the germline V gene, CDR1 is SGHRS and CDR2 is YFSETQ. V gave up 6 bases and J gave up 7 bases; unmatched junction bases: 9. CDR3 DNA: TGCGCCAGCACCCAGTGGGACAGGATGAATTCACCCCTCCACTTT. It yields the protein CASTQWDRMNSPLHF.

The genes are TRBV29-1 and TRBJ1-1, with 7 bases matching TRBD1. This CDR3 has 15 amino acids. With V trimmed by 5 bases and J by 0 bases, 9 bases remained unmatched. CDR1 and CDR2 (germline): SQVTM, ANQGSEA. This CDR3 reads CSVHKGQTLNTEAFF. The CDR3 DNA follows: TGCAGCGTTCACAAGGGACAGACCTTGAACACTGAAGCTTTCTTT.

The chain recombines TRBV5-4 with TRBJ2-5; perhaps TRBD2 as D (7 bases). V was trimmed by 6 bases and J by 5 bases, leaving 23 bases between them. The CDR3 is 16 amino acids. From germline, CDR1 is SGHNT and CDR2 YYREEE (reference sequence). CDR3 coding DNA: TGTGCCAGCACCCCGGGTGGCGGGGGCCGTGGCGAGACCCAGTACTTC. The encoded protein is CASTPGGGGRGETQYF.

V gene TRBV5-1 combines with J gene TRBJ1-1; D remains unclear. The ends were cut back, 2 bases at V and 6 bases at J, with 17 bases in the middle. Germline V gene data show CDR1 as SGHRS and CDR2 as YFSETQ. CDR3 length: 15 amino acids. CDR3 sequence: CASSFLEGAGAEAFF. CDR3 nucleotide sequence: TGCGCCAGCAGCTTTTTGGAGGGCGCCGGGGCTGAAGCTTTCTTT.

In its sample, this clone was seen once. This chain uses TRBV9 with TRBJ1-3, with D perhaps TRBD1 (5 bases). This CDR3 is 15 amino acids long. Trimming cost V 0 bases and J 0 bases, with 7 bases left between them. Germline V gene data show CDR1 as SGDLS and CDR2 as YYNGEE. The CDR3 coding sequence is TGTGCCAGCAGCGTAGTGGGGGGCTCTGGAAACACCATATATTTT. Encoded protein: CASSVVGGSGNTIYF.

The V and J genes are TRBV29-1 and TRBJ1-1; D is undetermined. CDR1 is SQVTM and CDR2 is ANQGSEA in the germline V gene. CDR3 length: 13 residues. V shed 5 bases and J shed 1 base, with 11 bases lying between them. The CDR3, as DNA: TGCAGCGTTCGAAATACAGAGAACACTGAAGCTTTCTTT. As protein: CSVRNTENTEAFF.

The V and J genes are TRBV29-1 and TRBJ2-5, with D possibly being TRBD2 (5 bases). Trimming stripped 4 bases from V and 5 bases from J, with 17 bases between. This CDR3 has 14 residues. Germline V gives CDR1 SQVTM, CDR2 ANQGSEA. The chain's CDR3 is CSVGPRGRGETQYF. As DNA, the CDR3 is TGCAGCGTTGGCCCCAGAGGGAGAGGGGAGACCCAGTACTTC. Complete variable domain (other parts from reference TRBV29-1 and TRBJ2-5): SAVISQKPSRDICQRGTSLTIQCQVDSQVTMMFWYRQQPGQSLTLIATANQGSEATYESGFVIDKFPISRPNLTFSTLTVSNMSPEDSSIYLCSVGPRGRGETQYFGPGTRLLVL.

The chain joins TRBV30 to TRBJ1-1, with TRBD1 identical over 12 bases. This CDR3 region has 15 residues. Trimming removed 8 bases from V and 1 base from J; junction bases left unmatched: 8. The germline V gene has CDR1 GTSNPN and CDR2 SVGIG (reference sequence). Here the CDR3 DNA reads TGTGCCGGTACCGGGACAGGGGGCAGGAACACTGAAGCTTTCTTT. Its protein is CAGTGTGGRNTEAFF.

This chain's CDR3 is CASRSTGATNEKLFF. In DNA form, the CDR3 reads TGCGCCAGCAGAAGTACAGGGGCAACTAATGAAAAACTGTTTTTT. The V gene is TRBV5-1, the J gene TRBJ1-4; 7 bases align to TRBD1. The CDR3 contains 15 residues. The germline gives CDR1 SGHRS, CDR2 YFSETQ. After removal of 5 bases from V and 0 bases from J, the junction contained 4 bases not matched to a gene.

This chain joins TRBV5-1 and TRBJ1-2; 7 positions agree with TRBD1. The CDR3 runs 13 residues. After removal of 3 bases from V and 2 bases from J, the junction contained 1 base not matched to a gene. Germline V CDR1 and CDR2: SGHRS, YFSETQ. In DNA form, the CDR3 reads TGCGCCAGCAGCTCGACAGGGAACTATGGCTACACCTTC. It encodes CASSSTGNYGYTF.

This sequence joins TRBV10-2 and TRBJ1-5; D remains ambiguous. The germline V and J ends were trimmed by 6 bases and 5 bases, with 14 bases remaining between them. CDR1 is WSHSY and CDR2 is SAAADI in the germline V gene. The CDR3 length is 14 residues. DNA for the CDR3: TGCGCCAGCAGGGCTGTAGGGCCAGATCAGCCCCAGCATTTT. This codes for CASRAVGPDQPQHF.

The chain employs TRBV7-9 and TRBJ1-4; D perhaps matches TRBD1 (5 bases). Trimming removed 4 bases at V and 5 bases at J, with 11 bases between. The germline V gene has CDR1 SEHNR and CDR2 FQNEAQ (reference sequence). The CDR3 runs 14 residues. The CDR3 sequence: CASSSTGGNEKLFF. The CDR3 DNA reads TGTGCCAGCAGCTCGACTGGGGGAAATGAAAAACTGTTTTTT.

The rearrangement uses TRBV12-3 or TRBV12-4 and TRBJ2-2; D is unresolved. The CDR3 loop spans 13 amino acids. V lost 5 bases and J lost 7, with 11 bases in between. The CDR3 DNA follows: TGTGCCAGCAGTCTCCTCGACCTCGGGGAGCTGTTTTTT. Amino acid sequence: CASSLLDLGELFF.

The genes are TRBV12-3 or TRBV12-4 and TRBJ1-2; the match to TRBD1 covers 8 bases. The CDR3 extends over 13 amino acids. After removal of 6 bases from V and 4 bases from J, the junction contained 4 bases not matched to a gene. The CDR3 DNA follows: TGTGCCAGCAGCGACAGGGGAGGCTATGGCTACACCTTC. This codes for CASSDRGGYGYTF.

This clone was picked up one time. V is TRBV18 and J is TRBJ1-1; a weak D match, TRBD1 (5 bases). Germline CDR1 and CDR2: KGHSH and LQKENI. This CDR3 spans 13 amino acids. V lost 7 bases and J lost 5, with 14 bases in between. As DNA, the CDR3 is TGTGCCAGCTGGGGGGGAAGAGGGACTGAAGCTTTCTTT. Amino acids: CASWGGRGTEAFF.